The 8 T cell receptor beta chains listed next were all sequenced from one sample in a study of radiotherapy plus CTLA-4 blockade in lung cancer. Only in-frame clones appear in the TCRdb table, and some are missing; sequencing was by immunoSEQ multiplex PCR. The sample has roughly 100,000 clones, more than 75% seen once. The specimen was peripheral blood, collected from a patient treated with radiotherapy plus ipilimumab. The source of these receptors is a human donor with non-small cell lung cancer that progressed on radiotherapy plus ipilimumab. Some clones in this sample may be carry-over from other donors' samples.

V and J are TRBV7-2 and TRBJ2-7; D could derive from TRBD1 or TRBD2 (5 bases each). V was trimmed by 5 bases and J by 2 bases, leaving 13 bases between them. The V gene's germline CDR1 is SGHTA and CDR2 FQGNSA. This CDR3 is built from 14 residues. CDR3: CASSPPGLTYEQYF. The CDR3 DNA follows: TGTGCCAGCAGCCCCCCGGGGCTTACCTACGAGCAGTACTTC.

V gene TRBV18 combines with J gene TRBJ1-2; tentative D call: TRBD1 (6 bases). This CDR3 region has 16 residues. The germline V gene encodes CDR1 KGHSH and CDR2 LQKENI. V was trimmed by 5 bases and J by 7 bases, leaving 23 bases between them. CDR3 loop: CASSSIMGHGIGGYTF. The CDR3 DNA follows: TGTGCCAGCTCATCGATAATGGGACACGGCATTGGTGGCTACACCTTC. The variable domain in full, completed from reference TRBV18 and TRBJ1-2, reads NAGVMQNPRHLVRRRGQEARLRCSPMKGHSHVYWYRQLPEEGLKFMVYLQKENIIDESGMPKERFSAEFPKEGPSILRIQQVVRGDSAAYFCASSSIMGHGIGGYTFGSGTRLTVV.

This chain connects TRBV6-1 to TRBJ1-2; D is possibly TRBD1 (5 bases). CDR3 length: 12 residues. Germline CDR1 is MNHNS and CDR2 is SASEGT. V lost 9 bases and J 5 bases, leaving 13 bases between the germline ends. For the CDR3, the DNA is TGTGCCAGTGCCGGACATATGTATGGCTACACCTTC. It encodes CASAGHMYGYTF.

The chain combines TRBV7-2 with TRBJ2-7; possibly TRBD1 for D (6 bases). This CDR3 spans 14 amino acids. The ends were cut back, 0 bases at V and 7 bases at J, with 13 bases in the middle. Germline V lookup: CDR1 SGHTA, CDR2 FQGNSA. CDR3 sequence reads: CASSLAQNRVEQYF. CDR3 nucleotides: TGTGCCAGCAGCTTAGCACAGAACAGGGTAGAGCAGTACTTC.

The chain recombines TRBV12-5 with TRBJ2-1; 10 nucleotides agree with TRBD2. CDR1 and CDR2 (germline): LGHNT, FRNRAP. V shed 5 bases and J 1 base; nucleotides not matched to a gene: 8. CDR3 length: 17 amino acids. The CDR3 DNA is TGTGCTAGTGGTCCACCGCTAGCGGGGGCTTCCTACAATGAGCAGTTCTTC. Its protein product is CASGPPLAGASYNEQFF. Looking up the rest from reference TRBV12-5 and TRBJ2-1 gives the full variable domain: DARVTQTPRHKVTEMGQEVTMRCQPILGHNTVFWYRQTMMQGLELLAYFRNRAPLDDSGMPKDRFSAEMPDATLATLKIQPSEPRDSAVYFCASGPPLAGASYNEQFFGPGTRLTVL.

The V gene is TRBV5-1, the J gene TRBJ2-7, with a weak D call TRBD1 (5 bases). Germline V gene lookup returns CDR1 SGHRS and CDR2 YFSETQ. The CDR3 totals 14 residues. V dropped 0 bases and J dropped 3 bases, with 10 bases sitting between them. The CDR3 region is CASSLVPGNYEQYF. DNA of the CDR3: TGCGCCAGCAGCTTGGTTCCAGGGAACTACGAGCAGTACTTC. Supplemented by reference TRBV5-1 and TRBJ2-7, the full variable domain reads KAGVTQTPRYLIKTRGQQVTLSCSPISGHRSVSWYQQTPGQGLQFLFEYFSETQRNKGNFPGRFSGRQFSNSRSEMNVSTLELGDSALYLCASSLVPGNYEQYFGPGTRLTVT.

The gene calls are TRBV19 and TRBJ1-5, with D uncertain. This CDR3 has 14 residues. Germline lookup yields CDR1 LNHDA and CDR2 SQIVND (reference sequence). Trimming removed 2 bases at V and 3 bases at J, with 8 bases between. This CDR3 reads CASSIRGINQPQHF. DNA for the CDR3: TGTGCCAGTAGTATAAGAGGAATCAATCAGCCCCAGCATTTT.

CDR3 coding DNA: TGTGCCAGCTCGAGGGACACTAGAGGTAATCAGCCCCAGCATTTT. It specifies CASSRDTRGNQPQHF. V usage is TRBV2 and J usage is TRBJ1-5; D might be TRBD1 (6 bases). V dropped 8 bases and J dropped 4 bases, with 18 bases sitting between them. The CDR3 sequence is 15 residues long. Germline assignment: CDR1 SNHLY and CDR2 FYNNEI.